This is a list of T cell receptor beta chains from one sample in a study of blood T cell repertoires in COVID-19. Sequenced by immunoSEQ multiplex PCR; TCRdb stores in-frame clones only, minus some. The sample has around 150,000 clones, around 85% seen once; the top ten hold 6.2%. What was sequenced was PBMCs or T cells enriched from blood (not recorded which). These receptors came from a woman between 35 and 50 years old who had recovered from COVID-19. Both conserved end residues are part of each CDR3. Each record gives: J gene, V gene, clone size, D gene, CDR3 DNA, CDR3 protein. The D gene is left open where the match is weak. Some rows mark clone size as missing; the rest say once, few, many or name a class of expanded clone.

>TRBJ2-1|TRBV4-2|-|-
TGTGCCAGCAGCCAAGTCGCCGCGCGCGGGACTGTCTCCTACAATGAGCAGTTCTTC
CASSQVAARGTVSYNEQFF
>TRBJ1-2|TRBV9|-|-
TGTGCCAGCAGCGCTGGGTCAGGGAAGGGGTATGGCTACACCTTC
CASSAGSGKGYGYTF
>TRBJ1-2|TRBV4-1|-|-
TGCGCCAGCAGCCAAGAGGAGTCAGTGGGTTTCTATGGCTACACCTTC
CASSQEESVGFYGYTF
>TRBJ2-7|TRBV5-6|-|TRBD1
TGTGCCAGCAGCTTCCTCTGGGTCATCGGGACAGGAGCCTACGAGCAGTACTTC
CASSFLWVIGTGAYEQYF
>TRBJ2-1|TRBV19|-|-
TGTGCCAGTAGTATACACACAGGGAGCTCCTACAATGAGCAGTTCTTC
CASSIHTGSSYNEQFF
>TRBJ2-1|TRBV5-1|-|TRBD2
TGCGCCAGCAGCTTGGGGACTAGCGGTTACAATGAGCAGTTCTTC
CASSLGTSGYNEQFF
>TRBJ1-2|TRBV5-1|-|-
TGCGCCAGCAGCTTAAGTCCTGGAGGGAAGGATGGCTACACCTTC
CASSLSPGGKDGYTF
>TRBJ1-6|TRBV19|-|TRBD1
TGTGCCAGCAGAACCTCTCGACAGGGGGATTCACCCCTCCACTTT
CASRTSRQGDSPLHF
>TRBJ1-2|TRBV7-6|-|TRBD1
TGTGCCAGCAGCTTAGAGCGGACAGGGTATAGAGGCTACACCTTC
CASSLERTGYRGYTF
>TRBJ2-3|TRBV15|-|-
TGTGCCACCAGCGGCCTAGCGAGTACGCAGTATTTT
CATSGLASTQYF
>TRBJ1-2|TRBV10-1|-|TRBD1
TGCGCCACCAGGTTCTTTTCGACAGGGCGCTATGGCTACACCTTC
CATRFFSTGRYGYTF
>TRBJ1-1|TRBV29-1|-|-
TGCAGCGGAGGGGGTTCGAACACTGAAGCTTTCTTT
CSGGGSNTEAFF
>TRBJ1-1|TRBV5-6|-|-
TGTGCCAGCAGCCCCCTAGGGGGGGCCACTGAAGCTTTCTTT
CASSPLGGATEAFF
>TRBJ1-2|TRBV5-4|-|-
TGTGCCAGCAGTGGCCCGGGTGGTGACTATGGCTACACCTTC
CASSGPGGDYGYTF
>TRBJ2-1|TRBV7-9|-|TRBD2
TGTGCCAGCAGCTTCGCGGGAGGGCCCGACTACAATGAGCAGTTCTTC
CASSFAGGPDYNEQFF
>TRBJ2-1|TRBV11-1|-|TRBD2
TGTGCCAGCAGCTTCGGACTAGCGGGGTTGAATTATGAGCAGTTCTTC
CASSFGLAGLNYEQFF
>TRBJ2-5|TRBV27|once|-
TGTGCCAGCAGCAGGGGCACAGCCCAAGAGACCCAGTACTTC
CASSRGTAQETQYF
>TRBJ1-5|TRBV6-5|-|TRBD1
TGTGCCAGCAGTATCGCAGGGGGGCCCCAGCATTTT
CASSIAGGPQHF
>TRBJ2-1|TRBV19|-|-
TGTGCCAGTAGTATAGGTCTAGCGAATGAGCAGTTCTTC
CASSIGLANEQFF
>TRBJ2-2|TRBV5-5|-|TRBD1
TGTGCCAGCAGCTTTTTGCCGGGACAGGGGGGTTCGGGCACCGGGGAGCTGTTTTTT
CASSFLPGQGGSGTGELFF
>TRBJ1-3|TRBV7-6|-|TRBD1
TGTGCCAGCAGCTTAGACAGGGGATCTGGAAACACCATATATTTT
CASSLDRGSGNTIYF
>TRBJ2-1|TRBV27|-|TRBD1
TGTGCCAGCAGTTTAGAGACAGGGGGCGCGGTCAATGAGCAGTTCTTC
CASSLETGGAVNEQFF
>TRBJ2-2|TRBV9|-|TRBD2
TGTGCCAGCTCCTCGGCGGGGGGGCCCACCGGGGAGCTGTTTTTT
CASSSAGGPTGELFF
>TRBJ2-7|TRBV5-1|-|TRBD2
TGCGCCAGCAGCTTGTCACACGATTTCCGGGACTATAAAGCCTACGAGCAGTACTTC
CASSLSHDFRDYKAYEQYF
>TRBJ1-3|TRBV11-3|-|-
TGTGCCAGCAGCTTAACCGCGGGAGGAAACACCATATATTTT
CASSLTAGGNTIYF
>TRBJ1-5|TRBV15|-|TRBD1
TGTGCCACCAGCAGGGAAACAGGGGGCGGTCAGCCCCAGCATTTT
CATSRETGGGQPQHF
>TRBJ2-5|TRBV6-5|once|-
TGTGCCAGCAGTTACGGAGGGGTCGGTGAGACCCAGTACTTC
CASSYGGVGETQYF
>TRBJ2-7|TRBV11-2|-|TRBD2
TGTGCCAGCAGCCCCGAACTAGCGGTCCCCTTCGAGCAGTACTTC
CASSPELAVPFEQYF
>TRBJ1-2|TRBV4-2|once|-
TGTGCCAGCAGCCAAGGAGGGGGGGACTATGGCTACACCTTC
CASSQGGGDYGYTF